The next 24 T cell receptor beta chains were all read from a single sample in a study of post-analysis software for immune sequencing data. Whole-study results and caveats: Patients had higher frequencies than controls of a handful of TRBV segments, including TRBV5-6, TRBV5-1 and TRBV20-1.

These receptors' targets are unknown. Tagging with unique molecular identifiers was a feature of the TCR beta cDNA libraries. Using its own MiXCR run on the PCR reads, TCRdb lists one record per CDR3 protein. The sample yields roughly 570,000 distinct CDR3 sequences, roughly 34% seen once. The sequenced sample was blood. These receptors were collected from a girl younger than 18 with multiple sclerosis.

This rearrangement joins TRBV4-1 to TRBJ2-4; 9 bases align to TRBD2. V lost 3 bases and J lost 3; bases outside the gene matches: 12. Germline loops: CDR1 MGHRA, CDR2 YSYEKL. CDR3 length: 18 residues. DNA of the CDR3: TGCGCCAGCAGCCATGGGACTAGCCTCCTCGGTGGCAAAAACATTCAGTACTTC. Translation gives CASSHGTSLLGGKNIQYF.

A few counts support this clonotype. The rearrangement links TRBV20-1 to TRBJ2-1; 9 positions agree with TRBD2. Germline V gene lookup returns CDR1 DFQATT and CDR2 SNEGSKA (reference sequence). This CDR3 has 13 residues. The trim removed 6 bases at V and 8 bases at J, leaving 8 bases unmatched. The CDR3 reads CSATGTSHHEQFF. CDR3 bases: TGCAGTGCGACCGGGACTAGCCATCATGAGCAGTTCTTC.

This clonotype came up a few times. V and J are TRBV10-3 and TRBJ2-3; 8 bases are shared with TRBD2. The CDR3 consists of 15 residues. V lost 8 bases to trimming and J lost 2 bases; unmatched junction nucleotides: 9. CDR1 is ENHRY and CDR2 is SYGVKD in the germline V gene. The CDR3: CAIRIAGSLTDTQYF. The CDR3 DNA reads TGTGCCATCCGGATAGCGGGGTCCCTCACAGATACGCAGTATTTT.

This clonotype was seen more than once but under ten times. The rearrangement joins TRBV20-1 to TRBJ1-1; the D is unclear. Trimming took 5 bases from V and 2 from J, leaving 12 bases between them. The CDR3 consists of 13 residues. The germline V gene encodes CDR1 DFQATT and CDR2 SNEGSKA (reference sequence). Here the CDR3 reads CSAPTIPNTEAFF. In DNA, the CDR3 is TGCAGTGCTCCAACCATACCTAACACTGAAGCTTTCTTT.

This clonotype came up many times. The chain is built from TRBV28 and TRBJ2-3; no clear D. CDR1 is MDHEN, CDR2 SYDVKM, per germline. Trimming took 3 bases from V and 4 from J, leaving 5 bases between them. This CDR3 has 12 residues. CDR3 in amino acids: CASSFLADTQYF. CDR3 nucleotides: TGTGCCAGCAGTTTCCTAGCAGATACGCAGTATTTT.

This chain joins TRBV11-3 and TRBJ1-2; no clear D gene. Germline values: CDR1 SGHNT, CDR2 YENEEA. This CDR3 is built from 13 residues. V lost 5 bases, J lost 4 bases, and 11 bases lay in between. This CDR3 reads CASSQAGGYGYTF. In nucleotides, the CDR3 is TGTGCCAGCAGCCAAGCGGGAGGCTATGGCTACACCTTC.

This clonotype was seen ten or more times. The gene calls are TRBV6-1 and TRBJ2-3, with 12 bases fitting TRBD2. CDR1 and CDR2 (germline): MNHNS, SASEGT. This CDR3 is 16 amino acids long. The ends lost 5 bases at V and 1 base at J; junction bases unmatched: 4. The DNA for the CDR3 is TGTGCCAGCAGTCCGACTAGCGGGGGACGCACAGATACGCAGTATTTT. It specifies CASSPTSGGRTDTQYF.

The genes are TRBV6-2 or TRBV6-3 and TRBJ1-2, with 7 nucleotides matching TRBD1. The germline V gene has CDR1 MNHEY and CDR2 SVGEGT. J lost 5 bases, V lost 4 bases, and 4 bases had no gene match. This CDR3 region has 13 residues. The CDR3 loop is CASSFLQGYGYTF. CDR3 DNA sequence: TGTGCCAGCAGTTTTCTACAGGGGTATGGCTACACCTTC.

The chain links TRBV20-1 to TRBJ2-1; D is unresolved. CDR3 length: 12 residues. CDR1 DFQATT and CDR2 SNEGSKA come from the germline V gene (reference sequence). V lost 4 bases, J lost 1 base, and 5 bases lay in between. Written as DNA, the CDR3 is TGCAGTGCTAAACTATCCTACAATGAGCAGTTCTTC. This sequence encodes CSAKLSYNEQFF.

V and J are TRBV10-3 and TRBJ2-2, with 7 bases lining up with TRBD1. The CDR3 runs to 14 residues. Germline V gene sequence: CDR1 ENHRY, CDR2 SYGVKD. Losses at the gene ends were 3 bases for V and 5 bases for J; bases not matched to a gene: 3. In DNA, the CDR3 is TGTGCCATCAGTGAAGGGGGCACGACCGGGGAGCTGTTTTTT. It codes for CAISEGGTTGELFF.

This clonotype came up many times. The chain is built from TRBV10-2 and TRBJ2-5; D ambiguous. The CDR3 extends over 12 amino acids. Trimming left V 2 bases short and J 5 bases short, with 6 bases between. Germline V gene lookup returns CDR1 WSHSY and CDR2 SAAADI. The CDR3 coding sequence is TGCGCCAGCAGTGAGCGTCGGGAGACCCAGTACTTC. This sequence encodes CASSERRETQYF.

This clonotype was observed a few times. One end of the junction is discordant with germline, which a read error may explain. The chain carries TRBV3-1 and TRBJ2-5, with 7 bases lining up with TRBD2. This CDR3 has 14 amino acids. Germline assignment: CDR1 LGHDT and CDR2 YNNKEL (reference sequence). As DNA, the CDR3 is TGTGCCAGCAGCCAACCGGGACTAAAAGAGACCCTGTACTTC. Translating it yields CASSQPGLKETLYF.

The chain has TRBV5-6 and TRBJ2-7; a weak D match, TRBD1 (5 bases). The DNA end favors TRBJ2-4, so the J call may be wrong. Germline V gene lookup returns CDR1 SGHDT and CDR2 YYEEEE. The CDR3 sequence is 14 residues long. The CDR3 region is CASANRYRENIQYF. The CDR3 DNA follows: TGTGCCAGCGCTAACAGGTACCGTGAAAACATTCAGTACTTC.

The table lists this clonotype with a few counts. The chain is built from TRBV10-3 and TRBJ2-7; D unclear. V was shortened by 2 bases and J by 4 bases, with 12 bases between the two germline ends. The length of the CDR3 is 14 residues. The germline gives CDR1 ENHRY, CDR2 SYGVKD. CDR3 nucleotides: TGTGCCATCAGTGAGGGTAGCAGGCGTTACGAGCAGTACTTC. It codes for CAISEGSRRYEQYF.

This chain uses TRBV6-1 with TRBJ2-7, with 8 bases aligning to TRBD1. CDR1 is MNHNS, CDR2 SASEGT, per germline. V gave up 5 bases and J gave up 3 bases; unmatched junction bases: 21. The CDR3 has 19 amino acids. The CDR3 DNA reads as TGTGCCAGCAGTAAATCCGGGGGTCAGCCCGGGACAGGACACTACGAGCAGTACTTC. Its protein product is CASSKSGGQPGTGHYEQYF.

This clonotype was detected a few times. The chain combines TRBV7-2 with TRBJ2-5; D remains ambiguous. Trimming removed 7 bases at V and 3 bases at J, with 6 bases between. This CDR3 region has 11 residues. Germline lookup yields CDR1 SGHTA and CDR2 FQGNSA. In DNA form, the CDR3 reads TGTGCCAGCACCAAAAAAGAGACCCAGTACTTC. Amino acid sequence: CASTKKETQYF.

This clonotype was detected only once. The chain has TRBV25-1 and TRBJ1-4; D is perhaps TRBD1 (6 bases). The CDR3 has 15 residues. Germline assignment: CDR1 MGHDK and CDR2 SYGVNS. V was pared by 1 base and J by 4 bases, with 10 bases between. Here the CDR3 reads CASSEFRGGNEKLFF. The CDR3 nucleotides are TGTGCCAGCAGTGAATTCAGGGGAGGTAATGAAAAACTGTTTTTT.

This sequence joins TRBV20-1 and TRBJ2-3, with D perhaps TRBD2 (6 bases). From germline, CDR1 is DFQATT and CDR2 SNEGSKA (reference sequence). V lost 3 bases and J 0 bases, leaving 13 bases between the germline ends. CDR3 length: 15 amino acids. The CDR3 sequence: CSARAPGTSTDTQYF. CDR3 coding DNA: TGCAGTGCTAGGGCCCCCGGGACTAGCACAGATACGCAGTATTTT.

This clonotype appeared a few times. The CDR3 region is CASSLRGTFLDEQYF. CDR3 coding DNA: TGCGCCAGCAGCTTGAGAGGGACCTTCCTGGACGAGCAGTACTTC. This rearrangement joins TRBV5-1 to TRBJ2-7; D assignment may be TRBD1 or TRBD2 (5 bases each). Germline V gene data show CDR1 as SGHRS and CDR2 as YFSETQ. V lost 1 base and J lost 5, with 16 bases in between. The CDR3 is made up of 15 amino acids. The full variable domain, its missing parts supplied by reference TRBV5-1 and TRBJ2-7, is KAGVTQTPRYLIKTRGQQVTLSCSPISGHRSVSWYQQTPGQGLQFLFEYFSETQRNKGNFPGRFSGRQFSNSRSEMNVSTLELGDSALYLCASSLRGTFLDEQYFGPGTRLTVT.

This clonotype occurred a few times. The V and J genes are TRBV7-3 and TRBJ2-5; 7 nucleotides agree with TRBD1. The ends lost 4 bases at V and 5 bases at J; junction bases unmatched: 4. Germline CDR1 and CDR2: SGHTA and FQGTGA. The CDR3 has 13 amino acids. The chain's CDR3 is CASSSGQKETQYF. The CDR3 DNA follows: TGTGCCAGCAGCTCGGGACAGAAGGAGACCCAGTACTTC.

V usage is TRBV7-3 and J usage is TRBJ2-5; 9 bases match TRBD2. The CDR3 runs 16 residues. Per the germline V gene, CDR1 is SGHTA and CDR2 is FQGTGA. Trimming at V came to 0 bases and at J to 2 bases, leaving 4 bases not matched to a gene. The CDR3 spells CASSLTERGDQETQYF. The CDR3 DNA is TGTGCCAGCAGCTTAACTGAGCGGGGGGATCAAGAGACCCAGTACTTC.

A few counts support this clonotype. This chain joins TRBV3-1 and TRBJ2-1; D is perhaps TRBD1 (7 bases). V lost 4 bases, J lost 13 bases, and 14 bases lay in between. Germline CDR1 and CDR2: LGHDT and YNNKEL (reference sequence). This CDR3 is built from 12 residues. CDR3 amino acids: CASSPQGGRQFF. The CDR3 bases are TGTGCCAGCAGCCCCCAGGGGGGACGTCAGTTCTTC.

CDR3 loop: CASSSSQGATYEQYF. The CDR3 coding sequence is TGCGCCAGCAGCTCTTCTCAGGGAGCTACCTACGAGCAGTACTTC. The V call is TRBV5-1, the J call TRBJ2-7; D tentatively reads TRBD1 or TRBD2 (5 bases each). The V gene's germline CDR1 is SGHRS and CDR2 YFSETQ. Trimming took off 3 bases at V and 2 bases at J, with 15 bases between the two ends. The CDR3 spans 15 residues.

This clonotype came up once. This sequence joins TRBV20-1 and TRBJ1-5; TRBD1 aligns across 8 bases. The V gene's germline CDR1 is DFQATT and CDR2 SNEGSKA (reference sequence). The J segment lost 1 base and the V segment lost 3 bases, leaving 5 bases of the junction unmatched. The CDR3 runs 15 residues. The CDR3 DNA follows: TGCAGTGCTAGTCCGCGGACAGGGAGCAATCAGCCCCAGCATTTT. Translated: CSASPRTGSNQPQHF.